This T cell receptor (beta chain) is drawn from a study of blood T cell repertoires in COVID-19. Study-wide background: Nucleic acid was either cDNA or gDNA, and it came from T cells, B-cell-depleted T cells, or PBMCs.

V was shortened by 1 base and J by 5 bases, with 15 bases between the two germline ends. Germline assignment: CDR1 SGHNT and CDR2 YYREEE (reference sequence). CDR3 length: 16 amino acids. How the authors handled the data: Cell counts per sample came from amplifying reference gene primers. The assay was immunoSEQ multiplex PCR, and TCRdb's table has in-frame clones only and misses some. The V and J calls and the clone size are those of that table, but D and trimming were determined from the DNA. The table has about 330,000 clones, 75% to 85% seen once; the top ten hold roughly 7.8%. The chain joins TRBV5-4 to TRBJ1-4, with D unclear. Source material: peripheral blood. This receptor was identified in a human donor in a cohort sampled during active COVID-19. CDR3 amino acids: CASSLTGGDQNEKLFF. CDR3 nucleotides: TGTGCCAGCAGCTTGACGGGCGGGGATCAGAATGAAAAACTGTTTTTT.